This entry is about one T cell receptor beta chain. The data were obtained in a study of blood T cell repertoires in COVID-19. TCRdb keeps only in-frame clones here, not all; method: immunoSEQ multiplex PCR. The sample carries about 110,000 clones, 80% recorded once. Germline V gene data show CDR1 as SGHRS and CDR2 as YFSETQ. V lost 0 bases and J lost 4, with 5 bases in between. The CDR3 is 14 residues long. The chain recombines TRBV5-1 with TRBJ1-6; the D gene is possibly TRBD1 (5 bases). Sequenced sample: peripheral blood. This receptor was taken from a human donor in a cohort sampled during active or convalescent COVID-19. The CDR3 DNA reads TGCGCCAGCAGCTTGGAGGGGTATAATTCACCCCTCCACTTT. Amino acid sequence: CASSLEGYNSPLHF.